This TCR beta chain was captured by sequencing in a study of cytomegalovirus exposure and HLA in healthy donors. With 60 Vbeta and 13 Jbeta primers, the PCR was carried out. Generated by immunoSEQ multiplex PCR, the TCRdb table keeps only in-frame clones and is missing some. Altogether roughly 110,000 clones are present, 65% to 85% being singletons, with the ten largest covering approximately 2.2%. Study results and caveats: According to an earlier analysis, most TCR beta V segments yielded productive rearrangements about 90% or about 30% of the time. Across all donors, roughly uniform sequencing depth was an assumption of the presence/absence analyses. Rarity held for most TCR sequences, but there were some public TCRs that occurred in many donors.

Germline V gene data show CDR1 as LNHNV and CDR2 as YYDKDF (reference sequence). There are 15 residues in the CDR3. Trimming removed 0 bases at V and 4 bases at J, with 12 bases between. About this clone itself: Its specificity is not known.

The sequence was collected from a man younger than 40 in good health and CMV-seronegative. Sequenced material: PBMCs. The rearrangement links TRBV15 to TRBJ2-5; a possible D gene is TRBD1 (5 bases). In DNA form, the CDR3 reads TGTGCCACCAGCAGAGACAGGGTTTCGGGAGAGACCCAGTACTTC. The encoded protein is CATSRDRVSGETQYF.